Sequencing of this TCR beta chain was carried out in a study of identical twins. TCRdb itself ran the 5' RACE reads through MiXCR, one entry per CDR3 protein. In the table there are about 470,000 distinct CDR3 sequences, roughly 26% of which are singletons. No donor was unhealthy or non-Caucasian. These sequences were also reported in another study, on T cells expressing NK-cell markers. As that study records: Among several donors, these clonotypes also ranked first in the CD3+CD56-NKG2C+ fraction.

Sequencing input: CD4+ T cells sorted from blood. The source of this sequence is a woman younger than 30 in good health.

As DNA, the CDR3 is TGTGCCAGCAGCCGGGTAGCGGGGGTTACCTACGAGCAGTACTTC. Its protein product is CASSRVAGVTYEQYF. V and J are TRBV7-2 and TRBJ2-7, with 9 bases identical to TRBD2. Germline CDR1 and CDR2: SGHTA and FQGNSA. The CDR3 is 15 amino acids. V lost 5 bases to trimming and J lost 2 bases; unmatched junction nucleotides: 7. The variable domain in full, with the rest retrieved from reference TRBV7-2 and TRBJ2-7, is GAGVSQSPSNKVTEKGKDVELRCDPISGHTALYWYRQSLGQGLEFLIYFQGNSAPDKSGLPSDRFSAERTGGSVSTLTIQRTQQEDSAVYLCASSRVAGVTYEQYFGPGTRLTVT.